The 15 T cell receptor beta chains below all came from one sample that was sequenced in a study of metastatic and nonmetastatic thyroid tumors. Treatment of any kind had been given to no patient before thyroid surgery. Through MiXCR, TCRdb re-clonotyped the PCR reads. The sample has tens of thousands of clones, 18% seen once; the top ten hold around 13%. Sequencing was done on a sample of blood. The receptors come from a female donor with papillary thyroid cancer or a benign thyroid nodule (not recorded which). Some clones in this sample may be carry-over from other donors' samples.

This clone was counted ten times or more. A much more abundant neighbour one base away suggests this may be a read error. The J gene is TRBJ2-7, the V gene TRBV19; D call uncertain. Germline V CDR1 and CDR2: LNHDA, SQIVND (reference sequence). This CDR3 contains 14 residues. Trimming pared 7 bases from V and 2 bases from J, leaving 15 bases between. The CDR3 bases are TGTGCCAGTAACGAGCCGGACGGGCCCTACGAGCAGTACTTC. Translated: CASNEPDGPYEQYF.

CDR3 sequence reads: CASSISASGSHAYEQYF. In DNA form, the CDR3 reads TGTGCCAGTAGTATTTCGGCTAGCGGGAGTCATGCCTACGAGCAGTACTTC. The chain combines TRBV19 with TRBJ2-7; 10 bases map to TRBD2. Germline lookup yields CDR1 LNHDA and CDR2 SQIVND (reference sequence). V dropped 3 bases and J dropped 2; count of bases not matched to a gene: 10. The CDR3 consists of 17 residues.

This clone was recorded many times. V is TRBV6-1 and J is TRBJ2-1; D ambiguous. V lost 6 bases, J lost 0 bases, and 12 bases lay in between. Germline CDR1 MNHNS, CDR2 SASEGT. The CDR3 extends over 15 amino acids. The CDR3 sequence: CASSRPSYSYNEQFF. The DNA for the CDR3 is TGTGCCAGCAGCCGCCCTTCGTACTCCTACAATGAGCAGTTCTTC.

This clone was detected only a few times. The junction shows a germline mismatch at one end, possibly a read error. The chain couples TRBV30 to TRBJ1-6; possibly TRBD1 for D (6 bases). The CDR3 spans 12 residues. In germline, CDR1 is GTSNPN, CDR2 SVGIG (reference sequence). DNA of the CDR3: TGTGCCTCGAGTTCAGGGGATTCACCCCTCCACTTT. It encodes CASSSGDSPLHF.

In this sample, this clone turned up many times. V gene TRBV29-1 combines with J gene TRBJ2-3; a possible D gene is TRBD2 (6 bases). From germline, CDR1 is SQVTM and CDR2 ANQGSEA. V was shortened by 6 bases and J by 6 bases, with 7 bases between the two germline ends. This CDR3 spans 10 amino acids. CDR3 DNA sequence: TGCAGCGTGGAGGGGGATACGCAGTATTTT. This codes for CSVEGDTQYF.

This clone was seen repeatedly, ten times or more. The chain carries TRBV5-1 and TRBJ1-1, with D perhaps matching TRBD1 (6 bases). The CDR3 spans 13 residues. The V end lost 2 bases, the J end lost 4 bases, and 9 bases lay between the germline ends. Germline values: CDR1 SGHRS, CDR2 YFSETQ. The CDR3 spells CASSFLGGTEAFF. The CDR3 DNA reads TGCGCCAGCAGCTTTTTAGGGGGCACTGAAGCTTTCTTT.

J is TRBJ2-7 and V is TRBV2, with 11 bases matching TRBD2. This CDR3 is built from 15 residues. Germline V gene data show CDR1 as SNHLY and CDR2 as FYNNEI. The ends lost 5 bases at V and 1 base at J; junction bases unmatched: 4. The CDR3 sequence is CASSPTSGVSYEQYF. The CDR3 nucleotides read TGTGCCAGCAGTCCGACTAGCGGGGTTTCCTACGAGCAGTACTTC.

This clone was seen many times. The chain couples TRBV27 to TRBJ1-1; D is possibly TRBD1 (5 bases). CDR1 is MNHEY and CDR2 is SMNVEV in the germline V gene (reference sequence). This CDR3 is 13 amino acids long. Trimming left V 7 bases short and J 4 bases short, with 13 bases between. The CDR3 nucleotides are TGTGCCAGCACCATCAGGGCGGGCACTGAAGCTTTCTTT. Its translation: CASTIRAGTEAFF.

At least ten counts were recorded for this clone. The chain links TRBV27 to TRBJ2-3; TRBD1 matches at 7 bases. The V segment lost 5 bases and the J segment 4 bases; nucleotides outside the gene matches: 12. CDR1 and CDR2 (germline): MNHEY, SMNVEV (reference sequence). CDR3 length: 16 residues. Written as DNA, the CDR3 is TGTGCCAGCAGTCCTCTCACTAAGCAGGGGGCAGATACGCAGTATTTT. Its translation: CASSPLTKQGADTQYF.

In its sample, this clone was seen many times. The junction and the germline gene differ at one end; a read error may be behind it. J is TRBJ2-6 and V is TRBV7-3; D gene uncertain. CDR1 and CDR2 from the germline V gene are SGHTA and FQGTGA. The CDR3 loop spans 16 amino acids. CDR3: CASSLTGSSGANVLTF. For the CDR3, the DNA is TGTGCCAGCAGCCTAACGGGTTCCTCTGGGGCCAACGTCCTGACTTTC.

At least ten counts were recorded for this clone. CDR3 in amino acids: CASRTGGDTQYF. CDR3 nucleotide sequence: TGTGCCAGCAGGACAGGGGGAGATACGCAGTATTTT. The chain recombines TRBV6-1 with TRBJ2-3; 9 bases fit TRBD1. V gave up 6 bases and J gave up 5 bases; unmatched junction bases: 0. The germline V gene encodes CDR1 MNHNS and CDR2 SASEGT. This CDR3 has 12 residues.

Concerning this clone itself: A much larger clone sits a single nucleotide away, making a read error possible. CDR3 region: CATSAGGGDTQYF. CDR3 nucleotide sequence: TGTGCCACCAGTGCAGGAGGTGGAGATACGCAGTATTTT. The genes are TRBV24-1 and TRBJ2-3, with D perhaps matching TRBD2 (5 bases). Germline CDR1 is KGHDR and CDR2 is SFDVKD. The CDR3 runs 13 residues. V was shortened by 5 bases and J by 5 bases, with 10 bases between the two germline ends.

This clone was seen many times. V is TRBV7-8 and J is TRBJ2-4, with D perhaps matching TRBD1 (5 bases). Germline V gene sequence: CDR1 SGHVS, CDR2 FQNEAQ. This CDR3 is built from 12 residues. The ends were cut back, 5 bases at V and 7 bases at J, with 9 bases in the middle. The CDR3 DNA reads as TGTGCCAGCAGCACACAGGAGAACATTCAGTACTTC. It yields the protein CASSTQENIQYF.

This clone was detected many times. This sequence joins TRBV30 and TRBJ2-5, with 8 bases lining up with TRBD2. CDR3 length: 14 amino acids. The V and J ends lost 2 bases and 4 bases, in that order; junction bases with no gene match: 6. Germline lookup yields CDR1 GTSNPN and CDR2 SVGIG (reference sequence). CDR3 DNA sequence: TGTGCCTGGAGTAGCGGGAGTGGGGGAGAGACCCAGTACTTC. Its protein product is CAWSSGSGGETQYF.

This clone occurred many times. CDR3 sequence (DNA): TGTGCCAGTAGTAGGGACAGGGAGCGCACCGGGGAGCTGTTTTTT. Translating gives CASSRDRERTGELFF. The gene calls are TRBV19 and TRBJ2-2; TRBD1 agrees at 9 bases. V was clipped by 4 bases and J by 4 bases; unmatched bases: 4. CDR1 and CDR2 (germline): LNHDA, SQIVND (reference sequence). The CDR3 has 15 amino acids.